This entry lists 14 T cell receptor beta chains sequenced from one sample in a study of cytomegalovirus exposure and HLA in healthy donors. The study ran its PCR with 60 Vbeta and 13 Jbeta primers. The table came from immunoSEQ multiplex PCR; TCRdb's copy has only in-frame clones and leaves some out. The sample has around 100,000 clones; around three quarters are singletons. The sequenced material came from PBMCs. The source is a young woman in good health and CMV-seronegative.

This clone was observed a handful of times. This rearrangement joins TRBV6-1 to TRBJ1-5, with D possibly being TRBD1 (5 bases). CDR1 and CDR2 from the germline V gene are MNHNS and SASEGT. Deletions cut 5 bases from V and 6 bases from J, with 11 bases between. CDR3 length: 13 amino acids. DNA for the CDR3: TGTGCCAGCAGTACAGGTCGGAGTCAGCCCCAGCATTTT. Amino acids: CASSTGRSQPQHF.

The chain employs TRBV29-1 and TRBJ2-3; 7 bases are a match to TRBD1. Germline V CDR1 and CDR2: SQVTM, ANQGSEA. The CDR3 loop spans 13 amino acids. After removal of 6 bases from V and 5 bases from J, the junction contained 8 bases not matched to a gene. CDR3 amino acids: CSVDRTGGDTQYF. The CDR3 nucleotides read TGCAGCGTCGACCGGACAGGTGGAGATACGCAGTATTTT.

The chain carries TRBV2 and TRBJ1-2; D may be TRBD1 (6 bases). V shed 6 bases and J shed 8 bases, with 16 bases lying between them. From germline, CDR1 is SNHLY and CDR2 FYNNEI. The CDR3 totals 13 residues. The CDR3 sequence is CASSEQGTGGYTF. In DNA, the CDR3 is TGTGCCAGCAGCGAACAGGGAACTGGCGGCTACACCTTC.

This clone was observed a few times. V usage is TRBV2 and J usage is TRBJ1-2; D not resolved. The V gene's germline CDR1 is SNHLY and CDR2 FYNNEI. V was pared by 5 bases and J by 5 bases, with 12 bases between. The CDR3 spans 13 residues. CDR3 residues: CASSKRSGYGYTF. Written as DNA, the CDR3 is TGTGCCAGCAGTAAGAGGTCGGGGTATGGCTACACCTTC.

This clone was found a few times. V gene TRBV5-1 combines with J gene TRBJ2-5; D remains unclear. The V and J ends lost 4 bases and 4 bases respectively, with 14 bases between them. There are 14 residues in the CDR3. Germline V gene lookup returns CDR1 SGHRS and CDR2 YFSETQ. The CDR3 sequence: CASSQQVFPETQYF. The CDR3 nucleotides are TGCGCCAGCAGCCAACAAGTGTTTCCAGAGACCCAGTACTTC.

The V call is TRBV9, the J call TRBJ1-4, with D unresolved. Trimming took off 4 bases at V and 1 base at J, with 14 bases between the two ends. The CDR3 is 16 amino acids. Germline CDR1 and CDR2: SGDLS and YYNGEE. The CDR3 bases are TGTGCCAGCAGCCCCGACGCAGGACTAACTAATGAAAAACTGTTTTTT. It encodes CASSPDAGLTNEKLFF. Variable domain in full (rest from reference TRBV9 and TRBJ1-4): DSGVTQTPKHLITATGQRVTLRCSPRSGDLSVYWYQQSLDQGLQFLIQYYNGEERAKGNILERFSAQQFPDLHSELNLSSLELGDSALYFCASSPDAGLTNEKLFFGSGTQLSVL.

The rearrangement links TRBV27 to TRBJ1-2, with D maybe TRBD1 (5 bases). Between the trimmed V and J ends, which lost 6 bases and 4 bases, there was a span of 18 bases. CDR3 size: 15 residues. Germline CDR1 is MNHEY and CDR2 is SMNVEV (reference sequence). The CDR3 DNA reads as TGTGCCAGCAGCCGTTATGACGGGGGGACCTATGGCTACACCTTC. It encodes CASSRYDGGTYGYTF.

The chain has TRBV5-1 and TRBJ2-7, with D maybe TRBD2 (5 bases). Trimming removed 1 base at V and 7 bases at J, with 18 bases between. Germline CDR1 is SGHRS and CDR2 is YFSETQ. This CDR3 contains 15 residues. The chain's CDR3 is CASSLLSDGTGEQYF. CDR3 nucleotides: TGCGCCAGCAGCTTGTTATCAGACGGAACGGGGGAGCAGTACTTC. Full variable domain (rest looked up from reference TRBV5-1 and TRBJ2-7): KAGVTQTPRYLIKTRGQQVTLSCSPISGHRSVSWYQQTPGQGLQFLFEYFSETQRNKGNFPGRFSGRQFSNSRSEMNVSTLELGDSALYLCASSLLSDGTGEQYFGPGTRLTVT.

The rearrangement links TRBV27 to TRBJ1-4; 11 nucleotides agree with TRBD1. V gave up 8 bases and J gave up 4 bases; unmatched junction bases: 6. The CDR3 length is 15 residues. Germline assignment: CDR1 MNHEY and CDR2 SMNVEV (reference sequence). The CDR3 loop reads CASQDRGRGNEKLFF. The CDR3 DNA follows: TGTGCCAGCCAGGACAGGGGGCGGGGTAATGAAAAACTGTTTTTT.

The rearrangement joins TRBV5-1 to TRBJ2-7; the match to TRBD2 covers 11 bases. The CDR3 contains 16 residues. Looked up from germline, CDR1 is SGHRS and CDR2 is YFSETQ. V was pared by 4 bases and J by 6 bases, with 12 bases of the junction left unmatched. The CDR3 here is CASSPNLAGGSGEQYF. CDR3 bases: TGCGCCAGCAGCCCGAACCTAGCGGGAGGCTCCGGCGAGCAGTACTTC.

The CDR3 loop reads CASSFGGGSQETQYF. CDR3 nucleotides: TGTGCCAGCAGCTTTGGGGGCGGGTCCCAAGAGACCCAGTACTTC. V gene TRBV27 combines with J gene TRBJ2-5; D might be TRBD1 (6 bases). Trimming pared 6 bases from V and 1 base from J, leaving 15 bases between. The CDR3 is 15 residues long. Germline values: CDR1 MNHEY, CDR2 SMNVEV (reference sequence).

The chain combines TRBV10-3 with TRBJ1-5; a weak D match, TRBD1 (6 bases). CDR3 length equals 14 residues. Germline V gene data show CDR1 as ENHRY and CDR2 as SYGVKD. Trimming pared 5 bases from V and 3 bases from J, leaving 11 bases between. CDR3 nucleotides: TGTGCCATCAGTTTTGACAGGACCAATCAGCCCCAGCATTTT. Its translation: CAISFDRTNQPQHF.

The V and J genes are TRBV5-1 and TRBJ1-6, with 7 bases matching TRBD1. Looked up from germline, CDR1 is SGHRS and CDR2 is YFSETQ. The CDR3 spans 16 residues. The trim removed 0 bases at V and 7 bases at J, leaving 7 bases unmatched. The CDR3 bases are TGCGCCAGCAGCTTGGCGGGACAGTCCCTGAATTCACCCCTCCACTTT. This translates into CASSLAGQSLNSPLHF. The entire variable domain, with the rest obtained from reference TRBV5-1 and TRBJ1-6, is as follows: KAGVTQTPRYLIKTRGQQVTLSCSPISGHRSVSWYQQTPGQGLQFLFEYFSETQRNKGNFPGRFSGRQFSNSRSEMNVSTLELGDSALYLCASSLAGQSLNSPLHFGNGTRLTVT.

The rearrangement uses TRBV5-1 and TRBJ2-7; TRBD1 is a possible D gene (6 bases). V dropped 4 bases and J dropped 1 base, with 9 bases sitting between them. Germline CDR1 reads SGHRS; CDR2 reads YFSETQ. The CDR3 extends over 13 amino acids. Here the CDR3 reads CASSEGGSYEQYF. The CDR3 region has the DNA TGCGCCAGCAGCGAAGGGGGATCCTACGAGCAGTACTTC. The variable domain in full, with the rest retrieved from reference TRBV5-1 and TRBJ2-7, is KAGVTQTPRYLIKTRGQQVTLSCSPISGHRSVSWYQQTPGQGLQFLFEYFSETQRNKGNFPGRFSGRQFSNSRSEMNVSTLELGDSALYLCASSEGGSYEQYFGPGTRLTVT.